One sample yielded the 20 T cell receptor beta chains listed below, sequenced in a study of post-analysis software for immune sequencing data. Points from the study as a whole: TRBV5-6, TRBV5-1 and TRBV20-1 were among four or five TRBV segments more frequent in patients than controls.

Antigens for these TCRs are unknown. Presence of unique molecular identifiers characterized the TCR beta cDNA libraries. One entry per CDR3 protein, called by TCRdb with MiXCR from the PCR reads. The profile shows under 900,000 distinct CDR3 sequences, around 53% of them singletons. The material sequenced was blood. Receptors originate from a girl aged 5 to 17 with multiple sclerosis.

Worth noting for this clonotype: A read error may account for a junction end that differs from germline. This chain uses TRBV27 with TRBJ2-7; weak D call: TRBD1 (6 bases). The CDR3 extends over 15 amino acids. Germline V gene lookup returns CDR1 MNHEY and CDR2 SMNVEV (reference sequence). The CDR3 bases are TGTGCCAGCAGTTTAAGCAGGGGCAGATCCTGCGAGCAGTACTTC. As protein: CASSLSRGRSCEQYF.

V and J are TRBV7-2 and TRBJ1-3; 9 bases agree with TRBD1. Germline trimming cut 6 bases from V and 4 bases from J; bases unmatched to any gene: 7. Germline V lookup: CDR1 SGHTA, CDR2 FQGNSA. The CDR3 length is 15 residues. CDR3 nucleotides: TGTGCCAGCAGTCAGACAGGGGGGTCCGGAAACACCATATATTTT. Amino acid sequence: CASSQTGGSGNTIYF.

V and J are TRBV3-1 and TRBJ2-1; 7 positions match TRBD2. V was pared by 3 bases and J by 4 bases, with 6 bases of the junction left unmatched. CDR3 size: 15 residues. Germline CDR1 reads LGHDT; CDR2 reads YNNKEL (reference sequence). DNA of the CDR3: TGTGCCAGCAGCCACAACCTGCGGGGGTACAATGAGCAGTTCTTC. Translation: CASSHNLRGYNEQFF.

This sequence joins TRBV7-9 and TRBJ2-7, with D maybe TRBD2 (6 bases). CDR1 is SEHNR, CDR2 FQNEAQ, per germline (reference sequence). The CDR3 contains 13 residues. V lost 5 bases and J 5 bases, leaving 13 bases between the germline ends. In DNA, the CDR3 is TGTGCCAGCAGCCGCCACGGGGGTAACGAGCAGTACTTC. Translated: CASSRHGGNEQYF.

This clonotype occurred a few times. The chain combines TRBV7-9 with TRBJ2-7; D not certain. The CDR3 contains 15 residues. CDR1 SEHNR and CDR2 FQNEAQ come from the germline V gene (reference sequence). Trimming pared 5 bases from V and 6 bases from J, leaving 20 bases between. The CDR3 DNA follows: TGTGCCAGCAGCCCCTTGACCCCCGGTCGCTCCGAGCAGTACTTC. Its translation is CASSPLTPGRSEQYF.

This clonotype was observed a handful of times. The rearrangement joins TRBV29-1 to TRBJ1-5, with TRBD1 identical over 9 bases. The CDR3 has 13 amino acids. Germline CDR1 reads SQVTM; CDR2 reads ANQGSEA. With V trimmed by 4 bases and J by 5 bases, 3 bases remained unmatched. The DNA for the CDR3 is TGCAGCGTTGCCCGGGACAGGGATCAGCCCCAGCATTTT. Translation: CSVARDRDQPQHF.

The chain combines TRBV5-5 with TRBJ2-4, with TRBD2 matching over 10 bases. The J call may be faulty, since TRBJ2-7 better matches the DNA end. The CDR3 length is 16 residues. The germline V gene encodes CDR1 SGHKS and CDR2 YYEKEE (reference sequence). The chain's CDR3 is CASSLGPSGGIYEQYF. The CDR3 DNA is TGTGCCAGCAGCTTGGGTCCTAGCGGGGGCATCTACGAGCAGTACTTC.

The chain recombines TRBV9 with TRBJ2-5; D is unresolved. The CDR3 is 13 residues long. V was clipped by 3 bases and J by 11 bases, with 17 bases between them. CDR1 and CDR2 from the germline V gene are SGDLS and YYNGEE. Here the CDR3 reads CASSGRSGVEQYF. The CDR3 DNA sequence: TGTGCCAGCAGCGGACGTAGTGGGGTGGAGCAGTACTTC.

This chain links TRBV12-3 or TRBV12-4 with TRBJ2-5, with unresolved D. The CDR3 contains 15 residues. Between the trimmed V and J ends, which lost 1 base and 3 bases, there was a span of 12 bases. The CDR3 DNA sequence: TGTGCCAGCAGTTTAGGCCTGGGGAAAGAAGAGACCCAGTACTTC. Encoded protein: CASSLGLGKEETQYF.

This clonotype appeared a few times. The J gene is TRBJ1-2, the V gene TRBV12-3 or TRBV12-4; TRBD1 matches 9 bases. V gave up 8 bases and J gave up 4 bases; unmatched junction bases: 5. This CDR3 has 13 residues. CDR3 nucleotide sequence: TGTGCCAGCTCGGGACAGGGATTCTATGGCTACACCTTC. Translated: CASSGQGFYGYTF.

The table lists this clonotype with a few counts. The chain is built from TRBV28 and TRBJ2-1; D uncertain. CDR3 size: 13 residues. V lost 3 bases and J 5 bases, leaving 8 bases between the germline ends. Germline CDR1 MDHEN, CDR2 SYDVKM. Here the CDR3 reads CASSFRLDNEQFF. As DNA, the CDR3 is TGTGCCAGCAGTTTTCGGTTAGACAATGAGCAGTTCTTC.

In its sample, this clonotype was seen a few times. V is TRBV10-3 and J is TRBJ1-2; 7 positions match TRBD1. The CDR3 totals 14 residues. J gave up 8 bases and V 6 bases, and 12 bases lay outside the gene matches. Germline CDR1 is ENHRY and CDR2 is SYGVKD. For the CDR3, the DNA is TGTGCCATCAGCATAAACAGGGGAGGAGAGGGCTACACCTTC. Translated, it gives CAISINRGGEGYTF.

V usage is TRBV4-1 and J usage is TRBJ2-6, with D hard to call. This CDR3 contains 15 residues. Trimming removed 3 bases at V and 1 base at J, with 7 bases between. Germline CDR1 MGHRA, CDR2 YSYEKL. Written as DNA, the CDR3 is TGCGCCAGCAGCCAGCTCGCATCTGGGGCCAACGTCCTGACTTTC. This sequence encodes CASSQLASGANVLTF.

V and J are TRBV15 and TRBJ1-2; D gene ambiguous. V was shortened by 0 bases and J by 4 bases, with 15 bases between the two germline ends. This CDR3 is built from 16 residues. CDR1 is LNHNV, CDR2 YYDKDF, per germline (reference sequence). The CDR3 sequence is CATSRDRQVPVYGYTF. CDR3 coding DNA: TGTGCCACCAGCAGAGACCGACAAGTACCTGTCTATGGCTACACCTTC.

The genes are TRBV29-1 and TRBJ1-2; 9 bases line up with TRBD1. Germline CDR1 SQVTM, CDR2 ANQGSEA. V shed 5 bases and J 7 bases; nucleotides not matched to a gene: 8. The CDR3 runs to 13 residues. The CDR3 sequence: CSVSGTGPVGYTF. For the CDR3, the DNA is TGCAGCGTTTCCGGGACAGGGCCTGTTGGCTACACCTTC.

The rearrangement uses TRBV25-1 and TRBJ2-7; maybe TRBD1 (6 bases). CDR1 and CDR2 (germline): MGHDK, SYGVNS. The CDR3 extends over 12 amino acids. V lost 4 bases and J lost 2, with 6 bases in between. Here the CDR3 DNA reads TGTGCCAGCAGTGGGGACACCTACGAGCAGTACTTC. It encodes CASSGDTYEQYF.

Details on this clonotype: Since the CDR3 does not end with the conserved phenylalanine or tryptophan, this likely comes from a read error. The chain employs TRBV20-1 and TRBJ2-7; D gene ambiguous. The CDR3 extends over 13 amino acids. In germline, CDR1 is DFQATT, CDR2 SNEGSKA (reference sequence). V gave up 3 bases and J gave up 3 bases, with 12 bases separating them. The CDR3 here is CSASRTSNYEQYL. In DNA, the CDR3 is TGCAGTGCTAGCCGGACGTCAAACTACGAGCAGTACTTA.

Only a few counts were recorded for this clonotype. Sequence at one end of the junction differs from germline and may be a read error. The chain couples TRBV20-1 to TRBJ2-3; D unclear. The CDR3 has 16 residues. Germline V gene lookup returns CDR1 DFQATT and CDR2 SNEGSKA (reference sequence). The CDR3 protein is CSASGLTIFYTDTQYF. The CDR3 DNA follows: TGCAGTGCTAGCGGGTTGACCATCTTTTACACAGATACACAGTATTTT.

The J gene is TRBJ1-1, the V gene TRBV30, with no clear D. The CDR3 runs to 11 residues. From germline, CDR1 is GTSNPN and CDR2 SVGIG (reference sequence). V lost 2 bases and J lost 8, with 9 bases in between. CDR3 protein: CAWSSRVEAFF. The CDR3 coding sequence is TGTGCCTGGAGTTCTCGAGTAGAAGCTTTCTTT.

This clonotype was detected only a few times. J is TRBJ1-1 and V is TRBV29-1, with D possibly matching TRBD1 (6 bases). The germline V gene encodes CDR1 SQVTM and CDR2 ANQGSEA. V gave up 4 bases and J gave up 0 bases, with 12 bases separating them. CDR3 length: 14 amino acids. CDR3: CSVGGTSMNTEAFF. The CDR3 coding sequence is TGCAGCGTTGGGGGGACAAGCATGAACACTGAAGCTTTCTTT. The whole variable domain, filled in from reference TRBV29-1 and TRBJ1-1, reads SAVISQKPSRDICQRGTSLTIQCQVDSQVTMMFWYRQQPGQSLTLIATANQGSEATYESGFVIDKFPISRPNLTFSTLTVSNMSPEDSSIYLCSVGGTSMNTEAFFGQGTRLTVV.